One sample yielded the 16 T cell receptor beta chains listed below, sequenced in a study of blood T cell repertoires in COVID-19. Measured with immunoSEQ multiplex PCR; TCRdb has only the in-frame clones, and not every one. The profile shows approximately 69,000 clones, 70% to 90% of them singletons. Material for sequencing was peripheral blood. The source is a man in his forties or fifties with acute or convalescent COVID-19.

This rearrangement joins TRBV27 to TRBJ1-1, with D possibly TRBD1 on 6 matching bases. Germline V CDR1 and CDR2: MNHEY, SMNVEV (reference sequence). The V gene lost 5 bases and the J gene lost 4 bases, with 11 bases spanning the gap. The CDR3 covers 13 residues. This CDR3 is CASSVNRVTEAFF. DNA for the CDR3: TGTGCCAGCAGTGTGAACAGGGTCACTGAAGCTTTCTTT.

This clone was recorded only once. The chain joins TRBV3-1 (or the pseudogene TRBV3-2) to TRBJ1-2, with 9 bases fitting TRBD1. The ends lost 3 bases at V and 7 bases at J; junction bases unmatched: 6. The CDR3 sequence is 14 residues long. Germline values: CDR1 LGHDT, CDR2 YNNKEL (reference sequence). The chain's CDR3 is CASSHDRGMGGYTF. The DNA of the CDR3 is TGTGCCAGCAGCCATGACAGGGGGATGGGTGGCTACACCTTC.

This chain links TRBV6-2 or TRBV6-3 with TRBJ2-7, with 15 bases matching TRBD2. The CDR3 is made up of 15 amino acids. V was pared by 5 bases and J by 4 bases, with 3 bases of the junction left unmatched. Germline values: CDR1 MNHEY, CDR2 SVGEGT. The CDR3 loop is CASSQGLAGGYEQYF. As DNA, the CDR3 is TGTGCCAGCAGTCAGGGACTAGCGGGGGGTTACGAGCAGTACTTC.

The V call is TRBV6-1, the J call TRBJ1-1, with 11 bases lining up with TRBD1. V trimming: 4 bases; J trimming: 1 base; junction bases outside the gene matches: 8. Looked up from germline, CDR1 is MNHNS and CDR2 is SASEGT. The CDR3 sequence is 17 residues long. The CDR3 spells CASSAIGQGAGNTEAFF. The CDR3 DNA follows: TGTGCCAGCAGTGCGATCGGACAGGGGGCAGGGAACACTGAAGCTTTCTTT.

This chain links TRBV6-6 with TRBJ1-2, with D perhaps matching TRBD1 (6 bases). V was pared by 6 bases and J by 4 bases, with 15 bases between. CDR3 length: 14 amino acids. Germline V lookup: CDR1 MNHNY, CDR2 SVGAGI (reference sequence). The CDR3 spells CASRREGGVYGYTF. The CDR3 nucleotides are TGTGCCAGCAGGCGTGAGGGGGGGGTCTATGGCTACACCTTC.

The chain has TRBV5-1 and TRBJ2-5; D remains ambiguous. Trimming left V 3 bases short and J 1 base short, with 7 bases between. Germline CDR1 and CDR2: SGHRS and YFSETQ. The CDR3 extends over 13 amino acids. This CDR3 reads CASSYSSQETQYF. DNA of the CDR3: TGCGCCAGCAGCTATTCTTCCCAAGAGACCCAGTACTTC.

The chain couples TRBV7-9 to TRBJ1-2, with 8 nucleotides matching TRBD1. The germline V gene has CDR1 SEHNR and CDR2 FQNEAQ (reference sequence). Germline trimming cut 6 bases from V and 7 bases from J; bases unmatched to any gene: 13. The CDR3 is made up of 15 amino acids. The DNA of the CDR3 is TGTGCCAGCAGTTCAGACGGGCAGGGGGCCTTTGGCTACACCTTC. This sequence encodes CASSSDGQGAFGYTF.

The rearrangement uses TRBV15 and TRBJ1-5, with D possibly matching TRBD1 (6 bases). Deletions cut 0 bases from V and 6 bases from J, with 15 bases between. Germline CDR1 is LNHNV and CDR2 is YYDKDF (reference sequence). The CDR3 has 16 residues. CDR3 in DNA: TGTGCCACCAGCAGAGAAGACAGGCCCGAGGGTCAGCCCCAGCATTTT. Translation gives CATSREDRPEGQPQHF.

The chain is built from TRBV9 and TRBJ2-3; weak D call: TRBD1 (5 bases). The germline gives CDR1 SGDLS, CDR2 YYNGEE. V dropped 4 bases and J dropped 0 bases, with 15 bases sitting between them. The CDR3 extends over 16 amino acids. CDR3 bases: TGTGCCAGCAGCCCGAAAAGGGGTGGGAGCACAGATACGCAGTATTTT. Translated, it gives CASSPKRGGSTDTQYF.

In DNA form, the CDR3 reads TGTGCCAGCAGTTTCAGGGGCACTGAAGCTTTCTTT. Its protein product is CASSFRGTEAFF. The chain recombines TRBV6-5 with TRBJ1-1; D perhaps matches TRBD1 (6 bases). The germline gives CDR1 MNHEY, CDR2 SVGAGI. This CDR3 has 12 residues. Trimming took off 4 bases at V and 4 bases at J, with 7 bases between the two ends.

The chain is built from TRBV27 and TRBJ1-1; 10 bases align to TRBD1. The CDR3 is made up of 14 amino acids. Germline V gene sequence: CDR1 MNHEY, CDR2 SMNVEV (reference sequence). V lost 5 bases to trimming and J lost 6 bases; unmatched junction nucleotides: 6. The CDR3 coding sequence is TGTGCCAGCAGTGTCGCCGGGACAGGGGCTGAAGCTTTCTTT. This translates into CASSVAGTGAEAFF.

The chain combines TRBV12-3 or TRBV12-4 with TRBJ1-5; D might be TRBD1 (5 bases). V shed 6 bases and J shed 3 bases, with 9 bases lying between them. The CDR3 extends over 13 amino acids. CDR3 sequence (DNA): TGTGCCAGCAGGCCCAGGGACAATCAGCCCCAGCATTTT. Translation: CASRPRDNQPQHF.

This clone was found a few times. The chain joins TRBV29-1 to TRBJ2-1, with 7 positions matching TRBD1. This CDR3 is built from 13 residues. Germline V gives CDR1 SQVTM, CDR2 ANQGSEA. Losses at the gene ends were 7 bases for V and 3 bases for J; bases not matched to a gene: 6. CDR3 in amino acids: CSARDSNYNEQFF. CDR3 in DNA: TGCAGCGCCCGGGACAGTAACTACAATGAGCAGTTCTTC.

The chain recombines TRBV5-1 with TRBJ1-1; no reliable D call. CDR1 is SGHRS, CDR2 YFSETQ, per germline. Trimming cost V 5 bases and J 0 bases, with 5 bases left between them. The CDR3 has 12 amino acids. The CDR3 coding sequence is TGCGCCAGCAGTGGGCTGAACACTGAAGCTTTCTTT. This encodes CASSGLNTEAFF.

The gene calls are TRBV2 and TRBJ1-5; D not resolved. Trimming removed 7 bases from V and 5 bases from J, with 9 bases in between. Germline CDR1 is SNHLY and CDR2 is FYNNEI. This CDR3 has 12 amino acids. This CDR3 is CASNSLDQPQHF. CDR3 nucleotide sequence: TGTGCCAGCAACAGCCTGGATCAGCCCCAGCATTTT.

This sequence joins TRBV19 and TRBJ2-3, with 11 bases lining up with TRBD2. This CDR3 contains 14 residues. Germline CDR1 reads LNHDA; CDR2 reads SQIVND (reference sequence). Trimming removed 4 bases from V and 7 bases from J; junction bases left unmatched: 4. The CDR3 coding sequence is TGTGCCAGTAGTAGACTAGCGGGGTTCAATACGCAGTATTTT. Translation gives CASSRLAGFNTQYF.